This T cell receptor (beta chain) was found in a study of human T cells and chemical hapten exposure. Study details: Per-sample TCR yield variability stemmed mainly from small pooled library volume differences.

What the library attached to individual cDNA molecules were unique molecular identifiers. In the authors' methods: The number of TCRs in each sample had a median of approximately 96,000 and spanned about 20,000 to 690,600. One entry per CDR3 protein results from TCRdb running MiXCR on the RACE reads. TCRdb's processing, not the study's, gives the V and J calls here. The data hold 130,000 or so distinct CDR3 sequences, with approximately 9% observed a single time. Sample time point: healthy volunteer bleed at 2 weeks. It was from unfractionated whole blood that total RNA was extracted. In this sample, this clonotype turned up many times. As yet, its antigen is unknown. The ends lost 1 base at V and 8 bases at J; junction bases unmatched: 6. The CDR3 sequence is 15 residues long. Germline CDR1 and CDR2: SGHTA and FQGNSA. The study's findings and limits: TCRs at high frequency, those above 1 in 1000, did not change with DPC sensitization.

The V gene is TRBV7-2, the J gene TRBJ2-1; 9 nucleotides match TRBD2. Sequenced sample: whole blood. The sequence came from a male donor in good health. Some clones in this sample may be carry-over from other donors' samples. The CDR3 nucleotides are TGTGCCAGCAGCTTAGGCCCCGGGACTAGCTATGAGCAGTTCTTC. The encoded protein is CASSLGPGTSYEQFF.